A single sample gave rise to the 18 T cell receptor beta chains below, sequenced in a study of Ad26.COV2.S vaccination and SARS-CoV-2 variants listed by TCRdb under 2021. Libraries were built with the immunoSEQ multiplex PCR assay. In TCRdb, the immuneACCESS table is reduced to in-frame sequences with V and J assigned. These tables do not hold every clone; where another copy was compared, an unresolved V gene accounts for under half, and the others remain unexplained. This sample comprises about 680,000 clones, around 90% of them detected only once. Approximately 1.5% of the sample comes from the top ten. Taken with the paper, the label for treatment or condition translates to: roughly 20 received Ad26.COV2.S at low or high dose, single or two shots; 5 received placebo; per-sample allocation not given. For vaccine and placebo recipients, repertoires were sequenced using samples collected on day 63 after the first injection.

This specimen consisted of peripheral blood, obtained in a trial of Ad26.COV2.S vaccine versus placebo. These receptors all stem from a person between 18 and 65 years old who received the Ad26.COV2.S COVID-19 vaccine or a placebo.

This sequence joins TRBV7-9 and TRBJ1-2, with D possibly matching TRBD1 (6 bases). Germline values: CDR1 SEHNR, CDR2 FQNEAQ (reference sequence). The V end was cut by 5 bases, the J end by 6 bases, with 10 bases between. The CDR3 extends over 12 amino acids. In nucleotides, the CDR3 is TGTGCCAGCAGCCATTACAGGGATGGCTACACCTTC. Amino acids: CASSHYRDGYTF.

CDR3 loop: CASSQVLAGDNEQFF. The CDR3 bases are TGCGCCAGCAGCCAAGTTTTAGCGGGGGACAATGAGCAGTTCTTC. The chain combines TRBV4-1 with TRBJ2-1, with 9 bases aligning to TRBD2. Germline CDR1 reads MGHRA; CDR2 reads YSYEKL. Trimming removed 1 base from V and 5 bases from J; junction bases left unmatched: 3. The CDR3 runs to 15 residues.

The CDR3 nucleotides are TGCAGCGCAAACCGGGACAGAGCTAACTATGGCTACACCTTC. Protein: CSANRDRANYGYTF. The chain combines TRBV29-1 with TRBJ1-2; 7 bases map to TRBD1. Germline loops: CDR1 SQVTM, CDR2 ANQGSEA. The CDR3 has 14 residues. After removal of 7 bases from V and 0 bases from J, the junction contained 8 bases not matched to a gene.

The V call is TRBV5-6, the J call TRBJ2-7; D is possibly TRBD1 or TRBD2 (5 bases each). This CDR3 comprises 15 residues. The V gene lost 0 bases and the J gene lost 3 bases, with 13 bases spanning the gap. Per germline, CDR1 SGHDT and CDR2 YYEEEE. Here the CDR3 DNA reads TGTGCCAGCAGCTTGGCCCTTGGGGGTTTCTACGAGCAGTACTTC. Encoded protein: CASSLALGGFYEQYF.

The rearrangement joins TRBV24-1 to TRBJ2-7; TRBD2 matches at 7 bases. Germline V CDR1 and CDR2: KGHDR, SFDVKD. The CDR3 runs 11 residues. Losses at the gene ends were 6 bases for V and 11 bases for J; bases not matched to a gene: 6. The CDR3 DNA sequence: TGTGCCACCAGTTTTTCGGGACTAAAGTACTTC. Encoded protein: CATSFSGLKYF.

V usage is TRBV30 and J usage is TRBJ2-5, with 10 bases aligning to TRBD2. This CDR3 spans 14 amino acids. V shed 0 bases and J 4 bases; nucleotides not matched to a gene: 2. CDR1 is GTSNPN and CDR2 is SVGIG in the germline V gene (reference sequence). In DNA form, the CDR3 reads TGTGCCTGGAGTGTAACTAGCGGGATAGAGACCCAGTACTTC. Its protein is CAWSVTSGIETQYF.

This chain joins TRBV6-1 and TRBJ2-3; TRBD2 matches 8 bases. The CDR3 has 16 amino acids. The J segment lost 4 bases and the V segment lost 4 bases, leaving 10 bases of the junction unmatched. Germline-derived CDR1 and CDR2 are MNHNS and SASEGT. The CDR3 DNA reads TGTGCCAGCAGTGTTACGGGACTAGTCGGGTCAGATACGCAGTATTTT. Translated, it gives CASSVTGLVGSDTQYF.

The rearrangement links TRBV6-2 or TRBV6-3 to TRBJ2-7; D unresolved. Trimming removed 0 bases at V and 4 bases at J, with 7 bases between. Per germline, CDR1 MNHEY and CDR2 SVGEGT. This CDR3 spans 13 amino acids. The CDR3 bases are TGTGCCAGCAGTTACTCGGACGGGTACGAGCAGTACTTC. Encoded protein: CASSYSDGYEQYF.

The CDR3 sequence is CASSIAGNYGYTF. For the CDR3, the DNA is TGTGCCAGTAGTATAGCAGGGAACTATGGCTACACCTTC. The rearrangement links TRBV19 to TRBJ1-2; D might be TRBD1 (5 bases). Per germline, CDR1 LNHDA and CDR2 SQIVND (reference sequence). Trimming removed 1 base at V and 2 bases at J, with 5 bases between. The CDR3 is 13 residues long.

The V call is TRBV3-1 (or the pseudogene TRBV3-2), the J call TRBJ2-7, with D unresolved. V was pared by 4 bases and J by 4 bases, with 5 bases between. CDR1 is LGHDT and CDR2 is YNNKEL in the germline V gene (reference sequence). This CDR3 has 11 residues. CDR3 sequence: CASSPKYEQYF. DNA for the CDR3: TGTGCCAGCAGCCCCAAGTACGAGCAGTACTTC.

This chain links TRBV5-1 with TRBJ2-6; D is unresolved. With 2 bases removed from V and 0 bases from J, the gap between germline ends came to 6 bases. This CDR3 is built from 15 residues. Germline values: CDR1 SGHRS, CDR2 YFSETQ. The CDR3 DNA sequence: TGCGCCAGCAGCTTTTTGCCCTCTGGGGCCAACGTCCTGACTTTC. It encodes CASSFLPSGANVLTF.

The gene calls are TRBV18 and TRBJ1-2; weak D call: TRBD1 (6 bases). The CDR3 extends over 14 amino acids. Trimming removed 2 bases at V and 4 bases at J, with 11 bases between. The germline V gene has CDR1 KGHSH and CDR2 LQKENI. This chain's CDR3 is CASSPGQNFYGYTF. CDR3 sequence (DNA): TGTGCCAGCTCACCAGGACAGAACTTCTATGGCTACACCTTC.

Here the CDR3 reads CAWSLGMGSSYEQYF. In DNA, the CDR3 is TGTGCCTGGAGCCTGGGTATGGGCAGCTCCTACGAGCAGTACTTC. This sequence joins TRBV30 and TRBJ2-7; D is ambiguous. Looked up from germline, CDR1 is GTSNPN and CDR2 is SVGIG (reference sequence). Trimming pared 3 bases from V and 0 bases from J, leaving 15 bases between. There are 15 residues in the CDR3. The whole variable domain, filled in from reference TRBV30 and TRBJ2-7, reads SQTIHQWPATLVQPVGSPLSLECTVEGTSNPNLYWYRQAAGRGLQLLFYSVGIGQISSEVPQNLSASRPQDRQFILSSKKLLLSDSGFYLCAWSLGMGSSYEQYFGPGTRLTVT.

CDR3 amino acids: CASSTGQLYTDTQYF. In DNA, the CDR3 is TGTGCCAGTAGTACCGGACAGCTATACACAGATACGCAGTATTTT. The chain links TRBV19 to TRBJ2-3; a weak D match, TRBD1 (6 bases). The V gene lost 4 bases and the J gene lost 2 bases, with 13 bases spanning the gap. Germline lookup yields CDR1 LNHDA and CDR2 SQIVND (reference sequence). The CDR3 runs 15 residues.

This clone appeared a few times. V gene TRBV15 combines with J gene TRBJ2-7; 13 bases agree with TRBD2. With V trimmed by 6 bases and J by 4 bases, 0 bases remained unmatched. Germline CDR1 LNHNV, CDR2 YYDKDF (reference sequence). The CDR3 loop spans 13 amino acids. This CDR3 is CATRTSGRYEQYF. CDR3 nucleotide sequence: TGTGCCACCAGGACTAGCGGGAGGTACGAGCAGTACTTC.

Turning to this clone: Distinct nucleotide sequences in the sample also encode this CDR3. The rearrangement uses TRBV18 and TRBJ2-3; no clear D. Trimming took off 2 bases at V and 3 bases at J, with 6 bases between the two ends. The CDR3 is 13 residues long. Germline V gene data show CDR1 as KGHSH and CDR2 as LQKENI. CDR3 region: CASSPGVTDTQYF. In DNA, the CDR3 is TGTGCCAGCTCACCAGGGGTTACAGATACGCAGTATTTT.

The chain has TRBV4-3 and TRBJ1-6, with unresolved D. This CDR3 has 19 residues. Germline V CDR1 and CDR2: LGHNA, YSLEER. V lost 0 bases, J lost 8 bases, and 23 bases lay in between. CDR3 protein: CASSQDAPPLARPDSPLHF. The DNA for the CDR3 is TGCGCCAGCAGCCAAGATGCCCCTCCTTTGGCCAGGCCAGATTCACCCCTCCACTTT.

The rearrangement joins TRBV18 to TRBJ2-3, with D perhaps TRBD1 or TRBD2 (5 bases each). CDR3 length equals 17 residues. V lost 4 bases and J lost 1, with 18 bases in between. The germline gives CDR1 KGHSH, CDR2 LQKENI. The CDR3 region has the DNA TGTGCCAGCTCACATAAACCCGGGACCTCTGGCACAGATACGCAGTATTTT. Amino acid sequence: CASSHKPGTSGTDTQYF.